Listed below are T cell receptor beta chains from one sample, sequenced in a study of radiation and T cells in renal cell carcinoma. Sequencing was performed with immunoSEQ multiplex PCR; in TCRdb, only in-frame clones are kept and a portion is missing. The sample records 150,000 to 200,000 clones, 88% being singletons. Source: blood, taken from a patient whose treatment included radiotherapy and nephrectomy. The receptors were gathered from a woman aged 45-59 years with renal cell carcinoma. Both conserved end residues are part of each CDR3. D genes are given only for firm matches.

d_gene	v_gene	j_gene	CDR3aa	CDR3nt
TRBD2	TRBV10-2	TRBJ2-7	CASRETSGGAHEQYF	TGCGCCAGCAGGGAAACTAGCGGGGGGGCCCACGAGCAGTACTTC
.	TRBV7-2	TRBJ2-3	CASSGSLTGTQYF	TGTGCCAGCAGTGGCAGTCTCACCGGTACGCAGTATTTT
.	TRBV19	TRBJ1-3	CASSISLSISGNTIYF	TGTGCCAGTAGTATTAGTCTGTCGATCTCTGGAAACACCATATATTTT
.	TRBV6-7	TRBJ2-6	CASSYSLPSQGTSGGANVLTF	TGTGCCAGCAGTTACTCCTTACCCTCGCAAGGGACCTCTGGCGGGGCCAACGTCCTGACTTTC
.	TRBV7-2	TRBJ1-2	CASSLARMGKGGYTF	TGTGCCAGCAGCTTAGCGCGTATGGGGAAGGGGGGCTACACCTTC
.	TRBV19	TRBJ1-3	CASSPMYATQGNTIYF	TGTGCCAGTAGTCCCATGTATGCCACTCAAGGAAACACCATATATTTT
.	TRBV2	TRBJ1-5	CASSESRSNQPQHF	TGTGCCAGCAGTGAATCCAGAAGCAATCAGCCCCAGCATTTT
.	TRBV18	TRBJ1-1	CASSPSGANTEAFF	TGTGCCAGCTCACCAAGCGGCGCTAACACTGAAGCTTTCTTT
TRBD2	TRBV7-9	TRBJ2-1	CASSLEAGENEQFF	TGTGCCAGCAGCTTAGAGGCGGGGGAAAATGAGCAGTTCTTC
.	TRBV5-4	TRBJ2-2	CASSSAGSGWTGELFF	TGTGCCAGCAGCTCGGCCGGGTCCGGGTGGACCGGGGAGCTGTTTTTT
.	TRBV15	TRBJ2-7	CATSRGGQPGWEQYF	TGTGCCACCAGCAGAGGAGGACAGCCCGGTTGGGAGCAGTACTTC
TRBD2	TRBV19	TRBJ2-2	CASSFSGGAYTGELFF	TGTGCCAGTAGTTTTAGCGGGGGGGCGTACACCGGGGAGCTGTTTTTT
.	TRBV6-5	TRBJ2-3	CASSYGGASTDTQYF	TGTGCCAGCAGTTACGGGGGAGCCAGCACAGATACGCAGTATTTT
TRBD2	TRBV19	TRBJ2-1	CASRPGLAGIQSYNEQFF	TGTGCCAGTAGGCCGGGACTAGCGGGGATTCAGTCCTACAATGAGCAGTTCTTC
.	TRBV6-6	TRBJ1-1	CASSYLSDTEAFF	TGTGCCAGCAGTTACTTGTCGGACACTGAAGCTTTCTTT
TRBD1	TRBV6-1	TRBJ2-7	CASSENVDGTVTYEQYF	TGTGCCAGCAGTGAAAATGTGGACGGGACAGTTACCTACGAGCAGTACTTC
TRBD2	TRBV7-2	TRBJ2-1	CASSSLAGKPNEQFF	TGTGCCAGCAGCTCGCTAGCGGGGAAGCCCAATGAGCAGTTCTTC
.	TRBV14	TRBJ2-5	CASSQVRMGAQYF	TGTGCCAGCAGCCAAGTCCGGATGGGGGCCCAGTACTTC
TRBD1	TRBV5-6	TRBJ2-7	CASSYIQGSGEQYF	TGTGCCAGCAGCTATATACAGGGGTCAGGCGAGCAGTACTTC
TRBD1	TRBV7-2	TRBJ1-2	CASSLGRQGVYGYTF	TGTGCCAGCAGCTTAGGAAGACAGGGGGTCTATGGCTACACCTTC